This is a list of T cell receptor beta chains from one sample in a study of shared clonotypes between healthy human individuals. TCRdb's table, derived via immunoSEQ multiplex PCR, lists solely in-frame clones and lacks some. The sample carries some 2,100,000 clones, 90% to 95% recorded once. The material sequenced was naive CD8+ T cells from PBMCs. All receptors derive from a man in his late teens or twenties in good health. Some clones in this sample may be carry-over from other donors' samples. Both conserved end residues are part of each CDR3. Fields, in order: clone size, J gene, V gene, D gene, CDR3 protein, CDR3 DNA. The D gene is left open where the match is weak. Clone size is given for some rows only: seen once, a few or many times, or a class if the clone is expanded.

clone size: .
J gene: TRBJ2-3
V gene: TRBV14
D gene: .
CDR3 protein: CASSSRTDTQYF
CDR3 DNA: TGTGCCAGCAGCTCTAGAACAGATACGCAGTATTTT

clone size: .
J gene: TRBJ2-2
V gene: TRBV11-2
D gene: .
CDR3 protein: CASSPRRGSDTGELFF
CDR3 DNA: TGTGCCAGCAGCCCAAGGAGGGGGTCGGATACCGGGGAGCTGTTTTTT

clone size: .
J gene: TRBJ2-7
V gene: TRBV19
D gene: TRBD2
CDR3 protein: CASSTVAGLYYEQYF
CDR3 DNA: TGTGCTAGTAGTACAGTAGCGGGCCTTTACTACGAGCAGTACTTC

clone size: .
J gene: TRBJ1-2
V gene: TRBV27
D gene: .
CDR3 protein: CASSSRPGGYGYTF
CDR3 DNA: TGTGCCAGCAGCTCCAGACCCGGTGGCTATGGCTACACCTTC

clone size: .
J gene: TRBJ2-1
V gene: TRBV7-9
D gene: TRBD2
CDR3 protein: CASSFGTTNEQFF
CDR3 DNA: TGTGCCAGCAGCTTCGGGACTACCAATGAGCAGTTCTTC

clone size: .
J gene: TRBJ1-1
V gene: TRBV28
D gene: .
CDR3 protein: CASSSGTGNTEAFF
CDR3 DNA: TGTGCCAGCAGTTCAGGGACGGGGAACACTGAAGCTTTCTTT

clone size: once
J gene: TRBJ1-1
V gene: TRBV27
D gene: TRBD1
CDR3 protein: CASSSGTGGTEAFF
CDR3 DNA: TGTGCCAGCAGTTCCGGGACAGGGGGGACTGAAGCTTTCTTT

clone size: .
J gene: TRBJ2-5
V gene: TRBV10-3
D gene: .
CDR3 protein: CAIRRTVGETQYF
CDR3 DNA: TGTGCCATCCGCAGGACAGTAGGTGAGACCCAGTACTTC

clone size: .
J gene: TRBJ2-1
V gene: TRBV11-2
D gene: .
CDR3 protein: CASSPLLARSHNEQFF
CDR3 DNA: TGTGCCAGCAGCCCCCTGCTAGCGAGGTCCCACAATGAGCAGTTCTTC

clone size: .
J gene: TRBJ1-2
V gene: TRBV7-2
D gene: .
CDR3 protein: CASSWRGPNYGYTF
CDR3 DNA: TGTGCCAGCAGCTGGCGGGGCCCTAACTATGGCTACACCTTC

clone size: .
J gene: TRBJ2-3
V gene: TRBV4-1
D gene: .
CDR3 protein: CASSPDGLAQYF
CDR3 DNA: TGCGCCAGCAGCCCAGACGGGTTGGCGCAGTATTTT

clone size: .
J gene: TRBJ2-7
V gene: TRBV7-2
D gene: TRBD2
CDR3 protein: CASSPRTSGFHEQYF
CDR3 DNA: TGTGCCAGCAGCCCCCGGACTAGCGGGTTCCACGAGCAGTACTTC

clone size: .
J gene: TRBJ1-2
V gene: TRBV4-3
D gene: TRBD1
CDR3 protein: CASSLNPGQGVYTF
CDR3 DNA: TGCGCCAGCAGCTTAAATCCGGGACAGGGAGTCTACACCTTC

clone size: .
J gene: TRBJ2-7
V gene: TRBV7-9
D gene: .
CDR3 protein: CASSHARGEQYF
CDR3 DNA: TGTGCCAGCAGCCACGCAAGGGGGGAACAGTACTTC

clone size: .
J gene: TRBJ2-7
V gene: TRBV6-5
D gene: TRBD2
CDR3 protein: CASSSQTSSAYEQYF
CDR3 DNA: TGTGCCAGCAGTTCACAGACTAGCTCAGCCTACGAGCAGTACTTC

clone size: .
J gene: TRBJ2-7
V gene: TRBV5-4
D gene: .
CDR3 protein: CASSLEKGFYEQYF
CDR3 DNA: TGTGCCAGCAGCTTGGAGAAAGGGTTCTACGAGCAGTACTTC

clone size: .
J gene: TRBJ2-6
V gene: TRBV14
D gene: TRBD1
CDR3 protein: CASSQGPRDSGFSGANVLTF
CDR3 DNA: TGTGCCAGCAGCCAAGGACCCAGGGACAGTGGCTTCTCTGGGGCCAACGTCCTGACTTTC

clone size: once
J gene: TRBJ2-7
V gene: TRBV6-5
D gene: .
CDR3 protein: CASSYSVADYYEQYF
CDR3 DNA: TGTGCCAGCAGTTACTCGGTAGCGGACTACTACGAGCAGTACTTC

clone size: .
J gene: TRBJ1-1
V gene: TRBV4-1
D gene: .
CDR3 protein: CASSQVPVGDEAFF
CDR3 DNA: TGCGCCAGCAGCCAAGTGCCAGTAGGGGACGAAGCTTTCTTT

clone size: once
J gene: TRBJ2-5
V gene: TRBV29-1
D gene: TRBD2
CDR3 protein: CSVEEASGPWETQYF
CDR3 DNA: TGCAGCGTTGAAGAGGCTAGCGGGCCATGGGAGACCCAGTACTTC

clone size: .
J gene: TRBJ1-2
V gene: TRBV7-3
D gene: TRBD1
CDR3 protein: CASSLGEWDRGAEGYTF
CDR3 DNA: TGTGCCAGCAGCTTAGGGGAATGGGACAGGGGAGCGGAAGGCTACACCTTC

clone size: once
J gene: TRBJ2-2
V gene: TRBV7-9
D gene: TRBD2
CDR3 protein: CASSPRLAGNTGELFF
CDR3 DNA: TGTGCCAGCAGCCCAAGACTAGCGGGGAACACCGGGGAGCTGTTTTTT

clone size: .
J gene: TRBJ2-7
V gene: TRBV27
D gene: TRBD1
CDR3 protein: CASSGTGGSYEQYF
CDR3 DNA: TGTGCCAGCAGCGGGACAGGGGGGTCCTACGAGCAGTACTTC

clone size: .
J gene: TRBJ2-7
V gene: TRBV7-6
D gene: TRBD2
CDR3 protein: CASSPPGTSGKNEQYF
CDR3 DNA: TGTGCCAGCAGCCCCCCGGGAACTAGCGGAAAAAACGAGCAGTACTTC

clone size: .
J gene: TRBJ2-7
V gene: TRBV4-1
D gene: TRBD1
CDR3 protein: CASSLTQGEKYEQYF
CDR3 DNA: TGCGCCAGCAGCCTTACCCAGGGGGAGAAGTACGAGCAGTACTTC

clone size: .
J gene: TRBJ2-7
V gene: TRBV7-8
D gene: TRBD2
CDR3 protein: CASSPTSAPYEQYF
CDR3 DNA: TGTGCCAGCAGCCCTACTAGCGCACCCTACGAGCAGTACTTC

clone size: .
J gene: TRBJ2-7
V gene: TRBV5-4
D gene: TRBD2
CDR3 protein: CASSLEGDSGRSEQYF
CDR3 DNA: TGTGCCAGCAGCTTGGAAGGGGATAGCGGGAGGTCCGAGCAGTACTTC

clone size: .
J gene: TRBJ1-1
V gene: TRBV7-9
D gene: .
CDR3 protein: CASSLADVTANTEAFF
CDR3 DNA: TGTGCCAGCAGCTTAGCGGATGTGACAGCCAACACTGAAGCTTTCTTT

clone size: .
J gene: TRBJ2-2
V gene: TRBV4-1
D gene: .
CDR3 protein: CASSQWQGRNTGELFF
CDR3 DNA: TGCGCCAGCAGCCAGTGGCAGGGGAGAAACACCGGGGAGCTGTTTTTT

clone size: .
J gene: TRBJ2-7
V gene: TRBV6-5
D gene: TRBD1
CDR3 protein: CASWDSSYEQYF
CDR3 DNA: TGTGCCAGCTGGGACAGCTCCTACGAGCAGTACTTC

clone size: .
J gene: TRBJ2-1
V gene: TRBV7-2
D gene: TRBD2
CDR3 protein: CASSLAGLAGVVRYNEQFF
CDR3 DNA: TGTGCCAGCAGCTTAGCGGGACTAGCGGGAGTAGTAAGGTACAATGAGCAGTTCTTC

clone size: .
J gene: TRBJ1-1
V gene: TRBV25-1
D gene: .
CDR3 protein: CASRAAKAFF
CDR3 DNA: TGTGCCAGCAGGGCAGCTAAAGCTTTCTTT

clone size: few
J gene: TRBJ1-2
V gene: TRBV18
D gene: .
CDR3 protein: CASSPEDSRGNYTF
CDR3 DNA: TGTGCCAGCTCACCCGAGGACAGCCGCGGCAATTACACCTTC

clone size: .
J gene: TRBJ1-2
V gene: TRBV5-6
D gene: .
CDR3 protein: CASSLGGRLNYGYTF
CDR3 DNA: TGTGCCAGCAGCTTGGGAGGAAGGCTGAACTATGGCTACACCTTC

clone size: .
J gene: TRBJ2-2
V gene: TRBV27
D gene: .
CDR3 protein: CASSSNSNTGELFF
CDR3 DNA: TGTGCCAGCAGTTCTAATTCGAACACCGGGGAGCTGTTTTTT

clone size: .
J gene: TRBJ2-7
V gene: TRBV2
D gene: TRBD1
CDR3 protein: CASSHRDRGVYEQYF
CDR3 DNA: TGTGCCAGCAGTCACCGGGACAGGGGCGTATACGAGCAGTACTTC

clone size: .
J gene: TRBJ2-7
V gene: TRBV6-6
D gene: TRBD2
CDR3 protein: CASSEHPGGSYEQYF
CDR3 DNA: TGTGCCAGCAGCGAACACCCGGGGGGCTCCTACGAGCAGTACTTC

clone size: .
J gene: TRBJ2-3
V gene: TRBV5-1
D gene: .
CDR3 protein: CASSWPRGGTDTQYF
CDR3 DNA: TGCGCCAGCAGCTGGCCCCGAGGGGGCACAGATACGCAGTATTTT

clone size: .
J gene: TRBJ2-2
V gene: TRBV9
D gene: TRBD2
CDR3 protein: CASSVSGREITGELFF
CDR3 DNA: TGTGCCAGCAGCGTTTCAGGGAGGGAAATCACCGGGGAGCTGTTTTTT

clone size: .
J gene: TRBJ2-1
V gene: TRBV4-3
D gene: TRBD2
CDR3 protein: CASSQEIAGYNEQFF
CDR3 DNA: TGCGCCAGCAGCCAAGAGATAGCGGGCTACAATGAGCAGTTCTTC

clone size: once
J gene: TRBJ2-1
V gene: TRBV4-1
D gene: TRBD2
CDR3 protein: CASSHGRSGNGLNEQFF
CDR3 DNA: TGCGCCAGCAGCCATGGGCGTAGCGGGAACGGTCTCAATGAGCAGTTCTTC

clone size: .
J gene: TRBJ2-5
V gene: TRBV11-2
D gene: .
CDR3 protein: CASSLTSQETQYF
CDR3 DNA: TGTGCCAGCAGCTTGACTAGTCAAGAGACCCAGTACTTC